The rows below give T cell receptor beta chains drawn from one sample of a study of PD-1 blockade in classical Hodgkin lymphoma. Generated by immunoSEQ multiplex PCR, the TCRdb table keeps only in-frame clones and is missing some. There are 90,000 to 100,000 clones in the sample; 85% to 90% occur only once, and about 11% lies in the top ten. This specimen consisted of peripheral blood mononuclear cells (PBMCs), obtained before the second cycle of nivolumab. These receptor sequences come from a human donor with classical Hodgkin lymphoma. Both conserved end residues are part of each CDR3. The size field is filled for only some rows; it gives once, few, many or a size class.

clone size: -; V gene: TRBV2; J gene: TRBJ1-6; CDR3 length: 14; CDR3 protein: CASSEQGAGSPLHF
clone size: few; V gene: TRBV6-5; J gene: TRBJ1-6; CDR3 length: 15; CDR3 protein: CASQGGSSYNSPLHF
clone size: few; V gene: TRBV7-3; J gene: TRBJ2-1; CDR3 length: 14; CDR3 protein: CASSLQGGLDEQFF
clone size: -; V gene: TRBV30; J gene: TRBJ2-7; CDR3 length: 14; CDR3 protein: CAWRVGAGGYEQYF
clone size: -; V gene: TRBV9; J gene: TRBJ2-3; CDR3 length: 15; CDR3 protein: CASSPRTGVTDTQYF
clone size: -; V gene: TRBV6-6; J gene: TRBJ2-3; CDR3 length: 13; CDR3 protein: CASSGGRADTQYF
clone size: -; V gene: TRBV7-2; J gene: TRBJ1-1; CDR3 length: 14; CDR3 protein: CASSVDRVYTEAFF
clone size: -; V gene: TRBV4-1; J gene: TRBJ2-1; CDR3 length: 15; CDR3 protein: CASSRSGTGTDEQFF
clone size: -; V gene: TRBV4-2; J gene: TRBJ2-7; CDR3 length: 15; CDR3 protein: CASSQGTGSRYEQYF
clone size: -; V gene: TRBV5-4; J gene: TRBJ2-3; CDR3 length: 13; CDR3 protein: CASSSSSTDTQYF
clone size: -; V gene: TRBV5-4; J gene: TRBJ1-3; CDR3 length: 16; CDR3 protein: CASSHDRGDSGNTIYF
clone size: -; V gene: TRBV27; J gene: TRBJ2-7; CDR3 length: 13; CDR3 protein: CASSLGRSYEQYF
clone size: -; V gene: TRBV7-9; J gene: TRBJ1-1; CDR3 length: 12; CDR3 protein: CASSFGNTEAFF